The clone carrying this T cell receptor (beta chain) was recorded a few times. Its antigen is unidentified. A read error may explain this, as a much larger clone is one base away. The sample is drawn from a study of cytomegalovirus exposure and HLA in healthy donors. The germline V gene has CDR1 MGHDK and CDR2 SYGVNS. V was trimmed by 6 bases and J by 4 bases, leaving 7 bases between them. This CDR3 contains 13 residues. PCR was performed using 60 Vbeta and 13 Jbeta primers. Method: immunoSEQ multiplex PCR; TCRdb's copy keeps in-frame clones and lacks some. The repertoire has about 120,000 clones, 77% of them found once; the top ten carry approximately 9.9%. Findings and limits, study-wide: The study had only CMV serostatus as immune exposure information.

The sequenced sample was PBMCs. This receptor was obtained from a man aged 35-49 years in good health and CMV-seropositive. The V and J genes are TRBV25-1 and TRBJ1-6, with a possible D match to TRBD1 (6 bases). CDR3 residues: CASSGTYNSPLHF. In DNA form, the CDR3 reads TGTGCCAGCAGCGGGACATATAATTCACCCCTCCACTTT.